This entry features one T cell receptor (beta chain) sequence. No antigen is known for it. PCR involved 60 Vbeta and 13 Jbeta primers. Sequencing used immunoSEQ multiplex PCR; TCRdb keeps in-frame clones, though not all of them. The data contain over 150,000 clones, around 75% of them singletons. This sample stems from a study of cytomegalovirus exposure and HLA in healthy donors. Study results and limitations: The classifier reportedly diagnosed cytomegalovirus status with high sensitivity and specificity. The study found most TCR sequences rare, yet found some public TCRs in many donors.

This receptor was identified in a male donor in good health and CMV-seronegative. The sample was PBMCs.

CDR3 sequence: CASSTSVHARDYGYTF. The CDR3 bases are TGTGCCAGCAGCACATCGGTCCACGCCAGGGACTATGGCTACACCTTC. This chain links TRBV11-2 with TRBJ1-2; perhaps TRBD1 as D (5 bases). CDR1 and CDR2 from the germline V gene are SGHAT and FQNNGV. This CDR3 is 16 amino acids long. V dropped 5 bases and J dropped 3 bases, with 19 bases sitting between them.